In this sample, the clone carrying this T cell receptor beta chain turned up a few times. Template switching by 5'RACE produced TCR cDNA, adding a universal primer site and UMIs. TCRdb fed the 5' RACE reads into MiXCR, producing one record per CDR3 protein. The sample contains 140,000 to 150,000 distinct CDR3 sequences, just over 6.5% of which appear only once. The record originates from a study of T cells after yellow fever vaccination. Germline CDR1 is SQVTM and CDR2 is ANQGSEA. The CDR3 is 12 amino acids. Trimming cost V 5 bases and J 2 bases; bases outside gene matches: 3. This TCR came from a man aged 25 to 40 who received the YFV17D yellow fever vaccine. The V gene is TRBV29-1, the J gene TRBJ2-7, with 7 bases aligning to TRBD2. The sample in question was CD4+ T cells sorted from PBMCs, obtained 10 days after the yellow fever booster vaccination. Here the CDR3 reads CSVSSGTYEQYF. The DNA of the CDR3 is TGCAGCGTTTCTAGCGGAACCTACGAGCAGTACTTC.